A single sample gave rise to the 28 T cell receptor beta chains below, sequenced in a study of Ad26.COV2.S vaccination and SARS-CoV-2 variants. The sample's treatment: around 19 received Ad26.COV2.S at low or high dose, single or two shots; several received placebo; per-sample allocation not given. Material that was analyzed had been drawn on day 63 after the first vaccine or placebo injection. Profiling relied on immunoSEQ multiplex PCR, and the TCRdb table lists in-frame clones only, not all of them. The table has 200,000 to 300,000 clones, 88% seen once; the top ten hold about 10%. Sequenced here: peripheral blood, sampled in a trial of Ad26.COV2.S vaccine versus placebo. These receptors were collected from a person aged 18-65 years who received the Ad26.COV2.S COVID-19 vaccine or a placebo.

This chain uses TRBV5-6 with TRBJ1-5, with D hard to call. The CDR3 has 16 residues. The V and J ends lost 2 bases and 2 bases respectively, with 14 bases between them. CDR1 and CDR2 from the germline V gene are SGHDT and YYEEEE. In DNA form, the CDR3 reads TGTGCCAGCAGCTTAGGCGGAGCCCCGGGCAATCAGCCCCAGCATTTT. Amino acids: CASSLGGAPGNQPQHF.

This rearrangement joins TRBV28 to TRBJ2-1, with TRBD1 as a possible D gene (6 bases). Germline V lookup: CDR1 MDHEN, CDR2 SYDVKM. The CDR3 consists of 17 residues. Trimming took off 4 bases at V and 4 bases at J, with 20 bases between the two ends. The CDR3 here is CASSSPRRQGTYNEQFF. The DNA for the CDR3 is TGTGCCAGCAGTTCTCCCCGGCGGCAGGGGACATACAATGAGCAGTTCTTC. Based on the CDR3 plus reference TRBV28 and TRBJ2-1, the full variable domain is DVKVTQSSRYLVKRTGEKVFLECVQDMDHENMFWYRQDPGLGLRLIYFSYDVKMKEKGDIPEGYSVSREKKERFSLILESASTNQTSMYLCASSSPRRQGTYNEQFFGPGTRLTVL.

CDR3 DNA sequence: TGTGCCAGCAGCCAGAACTCGGCAGGGAACACCGGGGAGCTGTTTTTT. Translated: CASSQNSAGNTGELFF. The chain uses TRBV4-2 and TRBJ2-2; no definite D call. CDR1 is LGHNA and CDR2 is YNFKEQ in the germline V gene. The CDR3 covers 16 residues. Trimming took 3 bases from V and 1 from J, leaving 12 bases between them.

The chain links TRBV28 to TRBJ1-2; 10 bases match TRBD1. V lost 6 bases to trimming and J lost 4 bases; unmatched junction nucleotides: 17. Per germline, CDR1 MDHEN and CDR2 SYDVKM. This CDR3 is built from 18 residues. The CDR3 DNA reads TGTGCCAGCAGGAAGGGGGGACAGGGGCGACCAAGTGCCTATGGCTACACCTTC. It encodes CASRKGGQGRPSAYGYTF.

This clone was recorded once. V gene TRBV11-3 combines with J gene TRBJ2-7, with unresolved D. CDR1 is SGHNT and CDR2 is YENEEA in the germline V gene. Trimming pared 0 bases from V and 6 bases from J, leaving 9 bases between. This CDR3 spans 13 amino acids. The CDR3 protein is CASSLDRTGEQYF. CDR3 nucleotides: TGTGCCAGCAGCTTAGATCGAACGGGCGAGCAGTACTTC.

The chain couples TRBV28 to TRBJ1-1; the match to TRBD1 covers 7 bases. Unmatched junction bases numbered 11, after V lost 5 bases and J lost 5 bases. The CDR3 consists of 15 residues. Per the germline V gene, CDR1 is MDHEN and CDR2 is SYDVKM. CDR3 in amino acids: CASSPLGAGGTEAFF. CDR3 coding DNA: TGTGCCAGCAGTCCCCTGGGGGCAGGGGGGACTGAAGCTTTCTTT.

This chain connects TRBV28 to TRBJ2-3; D may match TRBD1 or TRBD2 (5 bases each). V shed 2 bases and J shed 4 bases, with 13 bases lying between them. The length of the CDR3 is 15 residues. Germline CDR1 MDHEN, CDR2 SYDVKM. The DNA of the CDR3 is TGTGCCAGCAGTTTAACTGGGGGTATCGCAGATACGCAGTATTTT. It codes for CASSLTGGIADTQYF.

This rearrangement joins TRBV28 to TRBJ2-7; perhaps TRBD2 as D (6 bases). Germline CDR1 and CDR2: MDHEN and SYDVKM. Trimming cost V 4 bases and J 5 bases, with 21 bases left between them. There are 16 residues in the CDR3. CDR3 residues: CASSSYAGRPGDEQYF. The CDR3 DNA sequence: TGTGCCAGCAGTTCATACGCGGGACGGCCAGGCGACGAGCAGTACTTC.

The chain couples TRBV14 to TRBJ2-2; D unclear. Germline CDR1 SGHDN, CDR2 FVKESK. This CDR3 is 12 amino acids long. Trimming removed 8 bases at V and 6 bases at J, with 10 bases between. The CDR3 DNA reads TGTGCCAGCGGACCTTACCCCGGGGAGCTGTTTTTT. Its protein is CASGPYPGELFF.

J is TRBJ2-7 and V is TRBV28; no clear D gene. The CDR3 spans 14 residues. Germline CDR1 MDHEN, CDR2 SYDVKM. Deletions cut 4 bases from V and 0 bases from J, with 10 bases between. The CDR3 sequence is CASSSRKYSYEQYF. CDR3 nucleotide sequence: TGTGCCAGCAGTTCGCGAAAATACTCCTACGAGCAGTACTTC.

This chain joins TRBV6-1 and TRBJ1-2; no reliable D call. The CDR3 spans 11 residues. Per germline, CDR1 MNHNS and CDR2 SASEGT. V was trimmed by 1 base and J by 7 bases, leaving 4 bases between them. The CDR3 nucleotides read TGTGCCAGCAGTGAAGTAGGTGGCTACACCTTC. It yields the protein CASSEVGGYTF.

V and J are TRBV5-1 and TRBJ2-2, with 16 positions matching TRBD2. V shed 3 bases and J 0 bases; nucleotides not matched to a gene: 2. Germline values: CDR1 SGHRS, CDR2 YFSETQ. The CDR3 is 18 residues long. The CDR3 reads CASSWGLAGGPNTGELFF. In DNA, the CDR3 is TGCGCCAGCAGCTGGGGACTAGCGGGGGGGCCGAACACCGGGGAGCTGTTTTTT.

The chain recombines TRBV2 with TRBJ2-3; 7 bases fit TRBD1. J gave up 2 bases and V 5 bases, and 7 bases lay outside the gene matches. This CDR3 has 15 amino acids. Germline values: CDR1 SNHLY, CDR2 FYNNEI. CDR3 nucleotides: TGTGCCAGCAGTAAGGACAGGATAACCACAGATACGCAGTATTTT. This encodes CASSKDRITTDTQYF.

This clone was observed a few times. The rearrangement links TRBV7-9 to TRBJ2-2; 8 positions match TRBD1. Germline lookup yields CDR1 SEHNR and CDR2 FQNEAQ (reference sequence). The V segment lost 5 bases and the J segment 4 bases; nucleotides outside the gene matches: 9. CDR3 length: 16 amino acids. The CDR3 spells CASSLVDREITGELFF. The CDR3 coding sequence is TGTGCCAGCAGCCTTGTGGACAGGGAGATCACCGGGGAGCTGTTTTTT.

The genes are TRBV6-6 and TRBJ2-7, with D possibly being TRBD1 or TRBD2 (6 bases each). The CDR3 spans 13 residues. Trimming removed 5 bases at V and 6 bases at J, with 14 bases between. Germline V lookup: CDR1 MNHNY, CDR2 SVGAGI (reference sequence). The CDR3 is CASSPAEGGEQYF. Here the CDR3 DNA reads TGTGCCAGCAGTCCTGCCGAGGGGGGCGAGCAGTACTTC.

The chain has TRBV7-9 and TRBJ2-1; no clear D. CDR3 length: 13 amino acids. Germline V gene data show CDR1 as SEHNR and CDR2 as FQNEAQ (reference sequence). The V gene lost 3 bases and the J gene lost 5 bases, with 8 bases spanning the gap. CDR3 region: CASSFGPNNEQFF. The CDR3 nucleotides are TGTGCCAGCAGCTTCGGTCCTAACAATGAGCAGTTCTTC. Using reference TRBV7-9 and TRBJ2-1 for the parts outside the CDR3, the full variable domain is DTGVSQNPRHKITKRGQNVTFRCDPISEHNRLYWYRQTLGQGPEFLTYFQNEAQLEKSRLLSDRFSAERPKGSFSTLEIQRTEQGDSAMYLCASSFGPNNEQFFGPGTRLTVL.

The chain has TRBV19 and TRBJ1-1, with D possibly being TRBD1 (5 bases). Trimming took off 5 bases at V and 4 bases at J, with 17 bases between the two ends. The CDR3 has 15 residues. The germline gives CDR1 LNHDA, CDR2 SQIVND (reference sequence). DNA for the CDR3: TGTGCCAGTAGTTCCCGGGGGGTCGGTGGCACTGAAGCTTTCTTT. It codes for CASSSRGVGGTEAFF.

J is TRBJ2-2 and V is TRBV4-1; D possibly corresponds to TRBD2 (5 bases). The germline gives CDR1 MGHRA, CDR2 YSYEKL. V was cut by 0 bases and J by 5 bases, with 10 bases left in between. The CDR3 is made up of 15 amino acids. Here the CDR3 reads CASSQEVGATGELFF. CDR3 nucleotide sequence: TGCGCCAGCAGCCAAGAAGTGGGAGCGACCGGGGAGCTGTTTTTT.

The V call is TRBV27, the J call TRBJ2-7; D possibly corresponds to TRBD2 (6 bases). Trimming took off 5 bases at V and 4 bases at J, with 12 bases between the two ends. From germline, CDR1 is MNHEY and CDR2 SMNVEV (reference sequence). The CDR3 is made up of 13 amino acids. CDR3: CASSIHGGYEQYF. For the CDR3, the DNA is TGTGCCAGCAGTATACATGGAGGGTACGAGCAGTACTTC.

The rearrangement joins TRBV24-1 to TRBJ1-5, with TRBD1 identical over 10 bases. CDR3 length equals 14 residues. The germline CDR1 and CDR2 sequences are KGHDR and SFDVKD. Trimming removed 8 bases from V and 6 bases from J; junction bases left unmatched: 6. This CDR3 reads CATKGTGAFQPQHF. For the CDR3, the DNA is TGTGCCACCAAGGGGACAGGGGCGTTTCAGCCCCAGCATTTT.

Here the CDR3 reads CATSGSGTSGLTYNEQFF. CDR3 sequence (DNA): TGTGCCACCAGTGGTTCCGGGACTAGCGGGCTGACCTACAATGAGCAGTTCTTC. The chain combines TRBV24-1 with TRBJ2-1, with TRBD2 identical over 12 bases. CDR1 and CDR2 (germline): KGHDR, SFDVKD. The CDR3 is 18 amino acids. Trimming took 5 bases from V and 2 from J; bases not matched to a gene: 9.

The chain carries TRBV11-2 and TRBJ2-1; tentative D call: TRBD2 (5 bases). CDR1 is SGHAT and CDR2 is FQNNGV in the germline V gene. This CDR3 is 15 amino acids long. Trimming shortened V by 2 bases and J by 3 bases, and 11 bases separated the two germline ends. CDR3 coding DNA: TGTGCCAGCAGCTTAACCCCGGGGTACTACAATGAGCAGTTCTTC. Translation: CASSLTPGYYNEQFF.

This chain connects TRBV29-1 to TRBJ2-2; perhaps D is TRBD1 or TRBD2 (6 bases each). Germline V CDR1 and CDR2: SQVTM, ANQGSEA. Between the trimmed V and J ends, which lost 8 bases and 7 bases, there was a span of 20 bases. The CDR3 is 14 amino acids. The CDR3 bases are TGCAGCTTCCGTCCACCGGGGGCGGTCGGGGAGCTGTTTTTT. It encodes CSFRPPGAVGELFF.

The chain employs TRBV5-4 and TRBJ1-1; no clear D gene. Per germline, CDR1 SGHNT and CDR2 YYREEE (reference sequence). The ends were cut back, 4 bases at V and 3 bases at J, with 10 bases in the middle. CDR3 length: 13 residues. CDR3 coding DNA: TGTGCCAGCAGCCCCGGAACCTACACTGAAGCTTTCTTT. Translating gives CASSPGTYTEAFF. The whole variable domain, filled in from reference TRBV5-4 and TRBJ1-1, reads ETGVTQSPTHLIKTRGQQVTLRCSSQSGHNTVSWYQQALGQGPQFIFQYYREEENGRGNFPPRFSGLQFPNYSSELNVNALELDDSALYLCASSPGTYTEAFFGQGTRLTVV.

DNA of the CDR3: TGCGCCAGCAGCGTGGGAGCGGGAGGGCCCGATGGTGAGCAGTTCTTC. It encodes CASSVGAGGPDGEQFF. The chain recombines TRBV5-1 with TRBJ2-1; 10 bases are a match to TRBD2. CDR1 and CDR2 (germline): SGHRS, YFSETQ. This CDR3 region has 16 residues. V was pared by 4 bases and J by 9 bases, with 13 bases of the junction left unmatched.

V usage is TRBV4-3 and J usage is TRBJ2-7, with 8 bases matching TRBD1. V trimming: 4 bases; J trimming: 4 bases; junction bases outside the gene matches: 6. Germline V gives CDR1 LGHNA, CDR2 YSLEER. The CDR3 sequence is 14 residues long. CDR3 DNA: TGCGCCAGCAGCCCCGACAGGGGTCTTTACGAGCAGTACTTC. It is translated as CASSPDRGLYEQYF.

The J gene is TRBJ2-1, the V gene TRBV29-1; D may be TRBD2 (5 bases). V was clipped by 5 bases and J by 0 bases, with 14 bases between them. The CDR3 runs to 15 residues. In germline, CDR1 is SQVTM, CDR2 ANQGSEA. This chain's CDR3 is CSVLRLGSSYNEQFF. CDR3 DNA: TGCAGCGTTTTACGATTAGGGAGCTCCTACAATGAGCAGTTCTTC.

The gene calls are TRBV10-3 and TRBJ2-3, with D perhaps matching TRBD2 (5 bases). Germline CDR1 ENHRY, CDR2 SYGVKD. The CDR3 has 16 amino acids. V lost 4 bases and J lost 1, with 15 bases in between. In DNA, the CDR3 is TGTGCCATCAGTGTCATTGGCGGGTCCCGCACAGATACGCAGTATTTT. Translation gives CAISVIGGSRTDTQYF.